Listed here is a single T cell receptor beta chain. The record originates from a study of blood T cell repertoires in COVID-19. In the study overall: T cells, B-cell-depleted T cells, or PBMCs provided the cDNA or gDNA that served as material.

Germline-derived CDR1 and CDR2 are MNHNS and SASEGT. The V and J ends lost 2 bases and 1 base respectively, with 8 bases between them. The CDR3 has 14 amino acids. Original data processing: Using reference gene primer amplification, nucleated cell counts were estimated. The method was immunoSEQ multiplex PCR; TCRdb's version includes in-frame clones alone and lacks a portion of them. For V, J and clone size, that table is used; D and trimming come from the DNA. The table has some 200,000 clones, approximately 80% seen once; the top ten hold roughly 9.6%. Sequencing used peripheral blood. This TCR was sampled from a woman between 35 and 50 years old with COVID-19, enrolled during active disease. This rearrangement joins TRBV6-1 to TRBJ1-1; possibly TRBD1 for D (5 bases). The CDR3 nucleotides read TGTGCCAGCAGTGAACACGGGGGGAACACTGAAGCTTTCTTT. It is translated as CASSEHGGNTEAFF.